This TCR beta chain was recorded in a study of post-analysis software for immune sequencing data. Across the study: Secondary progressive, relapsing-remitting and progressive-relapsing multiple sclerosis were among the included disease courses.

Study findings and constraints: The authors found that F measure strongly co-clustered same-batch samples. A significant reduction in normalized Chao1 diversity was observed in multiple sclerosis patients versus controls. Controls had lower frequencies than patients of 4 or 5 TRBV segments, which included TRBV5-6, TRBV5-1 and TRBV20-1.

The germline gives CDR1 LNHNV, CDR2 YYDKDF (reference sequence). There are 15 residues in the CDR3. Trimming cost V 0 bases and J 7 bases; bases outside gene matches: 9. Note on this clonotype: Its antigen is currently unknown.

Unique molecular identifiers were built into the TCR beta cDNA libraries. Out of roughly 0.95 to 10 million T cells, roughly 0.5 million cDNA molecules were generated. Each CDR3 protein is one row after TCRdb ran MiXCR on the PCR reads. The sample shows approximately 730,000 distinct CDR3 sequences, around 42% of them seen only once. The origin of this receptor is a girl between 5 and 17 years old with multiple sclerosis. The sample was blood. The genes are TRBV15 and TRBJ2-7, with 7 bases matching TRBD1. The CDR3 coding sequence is TGTGCCACCAGCAGAGATCAGGGGACAGCGGCTGAGCAGTACTTC. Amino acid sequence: CATSRDQGTAAEQYF.